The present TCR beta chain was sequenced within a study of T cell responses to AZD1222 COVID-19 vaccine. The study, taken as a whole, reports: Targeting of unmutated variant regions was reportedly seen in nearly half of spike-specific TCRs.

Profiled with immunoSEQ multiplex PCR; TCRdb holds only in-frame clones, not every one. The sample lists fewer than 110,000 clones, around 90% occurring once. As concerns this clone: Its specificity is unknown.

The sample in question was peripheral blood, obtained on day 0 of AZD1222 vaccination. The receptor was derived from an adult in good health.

CDR3 coding DNA: TGTGCCAGCAGCCAAGACTGGGGAGTAGCCTACGAGCAGTACTTC. It yields the protein CASSQDWGVAYEQYF. This sequence joins TRBV4-2 and TRBJ2-7, with D possibly matching TRBD2 (5 bases). V lost 0 bases, J lost 2 bases, and 11 bases lay in between. Per the germline V gene, CDR1 is LGHNA and CDR2 is YNFKEQ. The CDR3 extends over 15 amino acids.